The clone carrying this T cell receptor beta chain has more than one count but fewer than ten. The antigen is not known. The germline V gene has CDR1 MNHEY and CDR2 SVGAGI. Trimming took off 0 bases at V and 2 bases at J, with 17 bases between the two ends. The CDR3 loop spans 19 amino acids. The data derive from a study of T-cell memory formation after mild COVID-19. Study outcomes and limitations: From day 15 to 85, contracting clones were balanced between CD4 and CD8, whereas later expanders leaned toward CD4+. There were some responding clones in pre-infection memory, which suggested that cross-reactive memory had joined.

MiXCR, run by TCRdb on the 5' RACE reads, gives a single entry per CDR3 protein. The sample consists of about 190,000 distinct CDR3 sequences, approximately 20% of them appearing once. This chain joins TRBV6-5 and TRBJ2-6; D is perhaps TRBD2 (6 bases). The source material was PBMCs or a T cell subset sorted from them (not recorded which). The source is an adult woman who had mild COVID-19 (a few samples of this study predate the infection). Cell type and time point are not known. CDR3 amino acids: CASSYSGLLLATGANVLTF. DNA for the CDR3: TGTGCCAGCAGTTACTCAGGGCTACTACTAGCAACTGGGGCCAACGTCCTGACTTTC.